This entry lists 15 T cell receptor beta chains sequenced from one sample in a study of blood T cell repertoires in COVID-19. Assay used: immunoSEQ multiplex PCR; TCRdb lists only in-frame clones, some missing. The sample records some 300,000 clones, roughly nine tenths being singletons. Source material: PBMCs or T cells enriched from blood (not recorded which). These receptors were taken from a woman in her twenties or thirties who had recovered from COVID-19.

This chain uses TRBV5-6 with TRBJ1-1; 8 positions match TRBD1. J lost 4 bases, V lost 2 bases, and 7 bases had no gene match. Germline assignment: CDR1 SGHDT and CDR2 YYEEEE. The CDR3 has 15 residues. CDR3 sequence (DNA): TGTGCCAGCAGCTTACCGCCAGGGGGCCTCACTGAAGCTTTCTTT. Amino acid sequence: CASSLPPGGLTEAFF.

The V call is TRBV28, the J call TRBJ2-7; 7 bases map to TRBD1. V shed 4 bases and J 8 bases; nucleotides not matched to a gene: 8. There are 13 residues in the CDR3. Germline V lookup: CDR1 MDHEN, CDR2 SYDVKM. Here the CDR3 reads CASSSGQAPKQYF. The CDR3 bases are TGTGCCAGCAGTTCCGGACAGGCCCCCAAGCAGTACTTC.

V is TRBV28 and J is TRBJ2-7, with 14 bases that match TRBD2. V was clipped by 3 bases and J by 3 bases; unmatched bases: 7. The CDR3 totals 17 residues. Per germline, CDR1 MDHEN and CDR2 SYDVKM. CDR3 sequence: CASSFGLAGGKGYEQYF. DNA for the CDR3: TGTGCCAGCAGTTTCGGACTAGCGGGAGGAAAAGGCTACGAGCAGTACTTC.

V is TRBV25-1 and J is TRBJ1-1; TRBD1 might be the D (5 bases). The CDR3 is 13 amino acids. Germline V gene sequence: CDR1 MGHDK, CDR2 SYGVNS. The V and J ends lost 0 bases and 8 bases respectively, with 10 bases between them. The CDR3 region is CASSEYQTVEAFF. The CDR3, as DNA: TGTGCCAGCAGTGAATATCAGACAGTAGAAGCTTTCTTT.

The chain has TRBV18 and TRBJ1-1, with D perhaps matching TRBD1 (6 bases). The germline CDR1 and CDR2 sequences are KGHSH and LQKENI. This CDR3 is 14 amino acids long. V lost 4 bases and J lost 1, with 10 bases in between. CDR3 sequence (DNA): TGTGCCAGCTCACTATGGACAGAGAACACTGAAGCTTTCTTT. It encodes CASSLWTENTEAFF. Combining the CDR3 with reference TRBV18 and TRBJ1-1 gives the whole variable domain NAGVMQNPRHLVRRRGQEARLRCSPMKGHSHVYWYRQLPEEGLKFMVYLQKENIIDESGMPKERFSAEFPKEGPSILRIQQVVRGDSAAYFCASSLWTENTEAFFGQGTRLTVV.

The V call is TRBV4-1, the J call TRBJ2-5, with 15 bases fitting TRBD2. Germline V gene sequence: CDR1 MGHRA, CDR2 YSYEKL. V dropped 5 bases and J dropped 2; count of bases not matched to a gene: 6. The CDR3 is 17 amino acids. CDR3 protein: CASSTRTSGRAQETQYF. CDR3 bases: TGCGCCAGCAGCACTCGGACTAGCGGGAGGGCGCAAGAGACCCAGTACTTC.

This rearrangement joins TRBV4-2 to TRBJ2-5, with D unclear. V was trimmed by 0 bases and J by 2 bases, leaving 10 bases between them. The CDR3 contains 15 residues. Germline V gene sequence: CDR1 LGHNA, CDR2 YNFKEQ. The CDR3 region is CASSQDLGGQETQYF. For the CDR3, the DNA is TGTGCCAGCAGCCAAGATCTTGGCGGTCAAGAGACCCAGTACTTC.

V gene TRBV6-5 combines with J gene TRBJ2-1, with TRBD2 matching over 10 bases. Germline CDR1 is MNHEY and CDR2 is SVGAGI. Germline trimming cut 2 bases from V and 9 bases from J; bases unmatched to any gene: 7. CDR3 length: 15 amino acids. CDR3 coding DNA: TGTGCCAGCAGTTACGGGCTAGCGGGAGAGGGTGAGCAGTTCTTC. Its protein is CASSYGLAGEGEQFF.

As regards this clone: This sample also contains other DNA sequences that code for the same CDR3. The chain combines TRBV18 with TRBJ2-1; TRBD2 matches 12 bases. The germline gives CDR1 KGHSH, CDR2 LQKENI. Trimming cost V 4 bases and J 4 bases; bases outside gene matches: 2. The length of the CDR3 is 15 residues. The CDR3 loop is CASSLGLAGYNEQFF. In nucleotides, the CDR3 is TGTGCCAGCTCACTTGGACTAGCGGGGTACAATGAGCAGTTCTTC.

V gene TRBV28 combines with J gene TRBJ1-4, with no clear D. V was cut by 1 base and J by 5 bases, with 11 bases left in between. The CDR3 consists of 15 residues. Germline CDR1 is MDHEN and CDR2 is SYDVKM. The CDR3 DNA reads as TGTGCCAGCAGTTTATCGGTCTGGGCGAATGAAAAACTGTTTTTT. Protein product: CASSLSVWANEKLFF.

V gene TRBV5-1 combines with J gene TRBJ2-3; 15 bases are shared with TRBD2. V dropped 2 bases and J dropped 6; count of bases not matched to a gene: 13. CDR3 length: 19 amino acids. From germline, CDR1 is SGHRS and CDR2 YFSETQ. For the CDR3, the DNA is TGCGCCAGCAGCTTAGCCGCGCTGGGACTAGCGGGAGGAAGGGATACGCAGTATTTT. This sequence encodes CASSLAALGLAGGRDTQYF.

The V and J genes are TRBV6-5 and TRBJ2-7, with a weak D call TRBD1 (6 bases). CDR3 length: 13 residues. The V end was cut by 7 bases, the J end by 7 bases, with 17 bases between. CDR1 and CDR2 (germline): MNHEY, SVGAGI. The CDR3 reads CASNLYRVSEQYF. Written as DNA, the CDR3 is TGTGCCAGCAACCTCTACAGGGTGAGTGAGCAGTACTTC.

The rearrangement links TRBV4-1 to TRBJ2-7; D is perhaps TRBD2 (6 bases). CDR3 size: 17 residues. Germline V gene sequence: CDR1 MGHRA, CDR2 YSYEKL. Trimming pared 3 bases from V and 1 base from J, leaving 19 bases between. The CDR3 DNA reads as TGCGCCAGCAGCCACAGAGTTCCCCGGGGACTGTCCTACGAGCAGTACTTC. Amino acids: CASSHRVPRGLSYEQYF.

In its sample, this clone was seen a few times. The genes are TRBV6-5 and TRBJ1-1; no clear D. V was cut by 2 bases and J by 4 bases, with 5 bases left in between. There are 12 residues in the CDR3. The germline V gene has CDR1 MNHEY and CDR2 SVGAGI. The CDR3 is CASSYPVTEAFF. Written as DNA, the CDR3 is TGTGCCAGCAGTTACCCAGTCACTGAAGCTTTCTTT.

The rearrangement joins TRBV19 to TRBJ2-7, with TRBD2 matching 7 bases. This CDR3 has 13 residues. The germline V gene encodes CDR1 LNHDA and CDR2 SQIVND (reference sequence). V was clipped by 4 bases and J by 12 bases; unmatched bases: 12. CDR3: CASSRQREDALYF. The CDR3 DNA reads as TGTGCCAGTAGTAGGCAGCGGGAAGACGCCTTGTACTTC.